Below, one TCR beta chain is given with its context. Its specificity is unknown. This record belongs to a study of chemoradiotherapy in HPV16-positive cancers. Study findings and constraints: In HPV16-positive patients, HPV-responsive T-cell expansion tracked better recurrence-free survival. The functional HPV-specific definition rests on just two HPV16-positive patients. During treatment, candidate HPV-specific clones and E7-related motifs expanded in tumor.

Samples were taken several times over chemoradiotherapy. With 3 bases clipped from V and 7 bases from J, the junction kept 8 bases outside the gene matches. The CDR3 is 15 residues long. In germline, CDR1 is SGDLS, CDR2 YYNGEE. Assay used: immunoSEQ multiplex PCR; TCRdb lists only in-frame clones, some missing. This sample has 25,000 to 30,000 clones, with 93% found just once. This TCR was recovered from a human donor with HPV-associated anogenital cancer. The sequences come from blood, collected from a patient who underwent chemoradiotherapy. The V call is TRBV9, the J call TRBJ2-1, with TRBD2 identical over 9 bases. The CDR3 nucleotides are TGTGCCAGCAGCGGTAGCGGGAGAAGGTTGAATGAGCAGTTCTTC. It yields the protein CASSGSGRRLNEQFF.